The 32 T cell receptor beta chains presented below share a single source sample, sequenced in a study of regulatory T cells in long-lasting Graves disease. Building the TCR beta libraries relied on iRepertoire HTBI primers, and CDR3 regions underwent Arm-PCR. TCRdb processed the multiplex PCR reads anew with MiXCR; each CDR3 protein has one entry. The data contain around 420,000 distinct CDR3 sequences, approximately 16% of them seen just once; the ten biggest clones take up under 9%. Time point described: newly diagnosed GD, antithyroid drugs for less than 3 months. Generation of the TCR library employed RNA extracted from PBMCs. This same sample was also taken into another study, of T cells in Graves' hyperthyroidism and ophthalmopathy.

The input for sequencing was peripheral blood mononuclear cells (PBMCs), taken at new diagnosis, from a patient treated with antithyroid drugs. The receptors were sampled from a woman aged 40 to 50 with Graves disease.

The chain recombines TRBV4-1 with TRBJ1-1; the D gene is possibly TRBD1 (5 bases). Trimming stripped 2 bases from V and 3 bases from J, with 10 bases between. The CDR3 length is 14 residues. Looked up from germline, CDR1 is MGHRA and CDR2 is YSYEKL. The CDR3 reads CASSQPGRDTEAFF. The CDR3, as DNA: TGCGCCAGCAGCCAACCAGGGAGGGACACTGAAGCTTTCTTT.

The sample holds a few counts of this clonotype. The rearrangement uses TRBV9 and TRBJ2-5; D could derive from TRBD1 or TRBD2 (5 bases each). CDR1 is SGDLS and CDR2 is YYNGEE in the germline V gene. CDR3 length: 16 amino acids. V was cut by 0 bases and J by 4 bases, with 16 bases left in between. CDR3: CASSVDLGWGRETQYF. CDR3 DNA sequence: TGTGCCAGCAGCGTAGATTTGGGGTGGGGGAGAGAGACCCAGTACTTC. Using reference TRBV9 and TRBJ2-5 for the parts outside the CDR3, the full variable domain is DSGVTQTPKHLITATGQRVTLRCSPRSGDLSVYWYQQSLDQGLQFLIQYYNGEERAKGNILERFSAQQFPDLHSELNLSSLELGDSALYFCASSVDLGWGRETQYFGPGTRLLVL.

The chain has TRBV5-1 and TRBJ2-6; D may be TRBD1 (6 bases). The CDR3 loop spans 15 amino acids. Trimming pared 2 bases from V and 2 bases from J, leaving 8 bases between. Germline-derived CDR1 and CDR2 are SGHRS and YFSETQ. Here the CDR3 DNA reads TGCGCCAGCAGCTTACAGGGCCCTGGGGCCAACGTCCTGACTTTC. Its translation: CASSLQGPGANVLTF.

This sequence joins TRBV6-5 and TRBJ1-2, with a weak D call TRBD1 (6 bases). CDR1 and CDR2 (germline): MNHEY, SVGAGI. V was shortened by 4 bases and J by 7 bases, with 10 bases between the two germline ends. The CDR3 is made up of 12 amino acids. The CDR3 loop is CASSSGALGYTF. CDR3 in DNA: TGTGCCAGCAGTTCAGGGGCGCTTGGCTACACCTTC.

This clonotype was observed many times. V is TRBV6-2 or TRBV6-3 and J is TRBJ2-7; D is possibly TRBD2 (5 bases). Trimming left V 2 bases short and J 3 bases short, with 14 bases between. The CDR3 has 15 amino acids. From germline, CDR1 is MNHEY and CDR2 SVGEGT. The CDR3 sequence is CASSYTIRESYEQYF. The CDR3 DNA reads TGTGCCAGCAGTTACACTATTAGGGAGAGCTACGAGCAGTACTTC.

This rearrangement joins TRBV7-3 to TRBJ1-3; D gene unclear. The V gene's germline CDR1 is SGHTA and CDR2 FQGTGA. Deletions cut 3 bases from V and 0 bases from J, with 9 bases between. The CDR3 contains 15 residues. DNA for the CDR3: TGTGCCAGCAGCTTCGATGGTAGCTCTGGAAACACCATATATTTT. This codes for CASSFDGSSGNTIYF.

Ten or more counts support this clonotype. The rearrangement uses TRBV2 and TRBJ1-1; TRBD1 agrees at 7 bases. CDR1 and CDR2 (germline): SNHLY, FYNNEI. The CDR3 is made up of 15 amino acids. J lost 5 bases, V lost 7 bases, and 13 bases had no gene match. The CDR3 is CASTNDRAGGTEAFF. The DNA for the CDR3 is TGTGCCAGCACAAACGACAGGGCCGGGGGGACTGAAGCTTTCTTT.

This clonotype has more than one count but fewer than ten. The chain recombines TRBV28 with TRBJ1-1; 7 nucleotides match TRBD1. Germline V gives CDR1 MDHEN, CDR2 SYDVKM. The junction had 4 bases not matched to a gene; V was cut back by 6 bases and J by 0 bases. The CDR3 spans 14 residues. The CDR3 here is CASSTGVVNTEAFF. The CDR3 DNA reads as TGTGCCAGCAGCACAGGGGTTGTGAACACTGAAGCTTTCTTT. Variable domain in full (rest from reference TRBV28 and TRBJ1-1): DVKVTQSSRYLVKRTGEKVFLECVQDMDHENMFWYRQDPGLGLRLIYFSYDVKMKEKGDIPEGYSVSREKKERFSLILESASTNQTSMYLCASSTGVVNTEAFFGQGTRLTVV.

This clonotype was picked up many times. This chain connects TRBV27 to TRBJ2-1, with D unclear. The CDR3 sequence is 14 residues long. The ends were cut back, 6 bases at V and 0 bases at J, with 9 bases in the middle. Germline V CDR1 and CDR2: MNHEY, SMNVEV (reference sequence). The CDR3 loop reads CASSLRSSYNEQFF. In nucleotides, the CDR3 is TGTGCCAGCAGCTTAAGAAGCTCCTACAATGAGCAGTTCTTC.

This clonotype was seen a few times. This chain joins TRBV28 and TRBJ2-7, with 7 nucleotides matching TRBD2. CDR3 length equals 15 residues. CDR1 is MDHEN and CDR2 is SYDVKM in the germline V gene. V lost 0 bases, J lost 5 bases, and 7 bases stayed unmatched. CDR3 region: CASSLWVGGSHEQYF. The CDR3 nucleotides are TGTGCCAGCAGTTTATGGGTGGGAGGGTCCCACGAGCAGTACTTC. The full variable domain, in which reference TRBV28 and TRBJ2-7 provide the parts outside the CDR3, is DVKVTQSSRYLVKRTGEKVFLECVQDMDHENMFWYRQDPGLGLRLIYFSYDVKMKEKGDIPEGYSVSREKKERFSLILESASTNQTSMYLCASSLWVGGSHEQYFGPGTRLTVT.

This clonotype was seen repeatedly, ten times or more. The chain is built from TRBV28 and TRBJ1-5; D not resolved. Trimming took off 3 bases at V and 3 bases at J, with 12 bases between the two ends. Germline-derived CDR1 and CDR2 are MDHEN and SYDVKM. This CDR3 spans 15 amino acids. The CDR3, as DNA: TGTGCCAGCAGTTTGTTGGTAGGAATCAATCAGCCCCAGCATTTT. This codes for CASSLLVGINQPQHF.

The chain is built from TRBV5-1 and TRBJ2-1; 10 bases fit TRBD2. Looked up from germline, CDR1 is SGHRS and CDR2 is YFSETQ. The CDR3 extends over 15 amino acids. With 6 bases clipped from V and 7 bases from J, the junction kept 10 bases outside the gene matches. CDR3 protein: CASNFGLAETNEQFF. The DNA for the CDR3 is TGCGCCAGCAACTTCGGACTAGCGGAGACTAATGAGCAGTTCTTC. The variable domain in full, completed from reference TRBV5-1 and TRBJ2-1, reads KAGVTQTPRYLIKTRGQQVTLSCSPISGHRSVSWYQQTPGQGLQFLFEYFSETQRNKGNFPGRFSGRQFSNSRSEMNVSTLELGDSALYLCASNFGLAETNEQFFGPGTRLTVL.

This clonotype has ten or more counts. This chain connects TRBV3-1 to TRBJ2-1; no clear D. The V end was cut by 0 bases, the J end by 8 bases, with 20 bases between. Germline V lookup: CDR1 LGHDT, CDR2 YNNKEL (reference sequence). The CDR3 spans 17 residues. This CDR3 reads CASSQDRDSSLADEQFF. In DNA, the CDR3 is TGTGCCAGCAGCCAAGATCGAGATAGTTCGTTGGCCGATGAGCAGTTCTTC.

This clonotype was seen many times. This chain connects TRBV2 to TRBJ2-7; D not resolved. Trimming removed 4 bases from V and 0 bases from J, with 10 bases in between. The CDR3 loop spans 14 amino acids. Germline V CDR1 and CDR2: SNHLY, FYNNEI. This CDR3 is CASSGQAISYEQYF. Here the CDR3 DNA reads TGTGCCAGCAGTGGGCAGGCGATCTCCTACGAGCAGTACTTC.

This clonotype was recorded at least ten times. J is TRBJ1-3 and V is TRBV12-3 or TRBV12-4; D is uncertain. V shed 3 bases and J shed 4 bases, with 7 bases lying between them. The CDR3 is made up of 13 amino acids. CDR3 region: CASSFMRGNTIYF. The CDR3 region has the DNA TGTGCCAGCAGTTTTATGAGGGGAAACACCATATATTTT.

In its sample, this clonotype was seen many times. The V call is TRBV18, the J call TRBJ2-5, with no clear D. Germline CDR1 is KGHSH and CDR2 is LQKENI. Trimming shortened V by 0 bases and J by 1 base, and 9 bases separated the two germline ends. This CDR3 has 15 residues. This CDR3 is CASSPPVNSQETQYF. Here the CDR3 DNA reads TGTGCCAGCTCACCACCGGTCAATTCCCAAGAGACCCAGTACTTC.

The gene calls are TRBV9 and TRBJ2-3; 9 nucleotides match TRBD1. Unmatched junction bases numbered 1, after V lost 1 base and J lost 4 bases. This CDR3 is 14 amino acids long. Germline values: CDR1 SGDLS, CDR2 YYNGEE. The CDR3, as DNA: TGTGCCAGCAGCGTACGGGACAGGGCAGATACGCAGTATTTT. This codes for CASSVRDRADTQYF.

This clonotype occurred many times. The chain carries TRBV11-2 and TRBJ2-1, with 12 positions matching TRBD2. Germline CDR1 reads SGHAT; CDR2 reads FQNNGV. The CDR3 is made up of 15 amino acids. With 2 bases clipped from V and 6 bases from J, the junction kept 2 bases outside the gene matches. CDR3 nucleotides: TGTGCCAGCAGCTTACTAGCGGGAGGGCGCAATGAGCAGTTCTTC. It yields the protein CASSLLAGGRNEQFF.

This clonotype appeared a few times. CDR3: CASSQIGGGGYNEQFF. The CDR3 DNA reads TGTGCCAGCAGCCAGATAGGCGGAGGGGGATACAATGAGCAGTTCTTC. V is TRBV14 and J is TRBJ2-1; perhaps D is TRBD1 or TRBD2 (6 bases each). Deletions cut 3 bases from V and 4 bases from J, with 16 bases between. From germline, CDR1 is SGHDN and CDR2 FVKESK. This CDR3 region has 16 residues.

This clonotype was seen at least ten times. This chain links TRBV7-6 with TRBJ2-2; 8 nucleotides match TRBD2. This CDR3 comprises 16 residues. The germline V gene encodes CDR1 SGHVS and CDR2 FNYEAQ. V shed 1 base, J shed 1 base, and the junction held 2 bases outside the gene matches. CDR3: CASSLVSGGNTGELFF. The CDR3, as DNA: TGTGCCAGCAGCTTAGTCAGCGGGGGGAACACCGGGGAGCTGTTTTTT.

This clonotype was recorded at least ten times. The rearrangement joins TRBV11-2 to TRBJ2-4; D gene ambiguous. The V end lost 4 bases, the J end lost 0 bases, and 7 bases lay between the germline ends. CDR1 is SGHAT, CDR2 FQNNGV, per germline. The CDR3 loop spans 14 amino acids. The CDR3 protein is CASSSYIAKNIQYF. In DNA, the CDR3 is TGTGCCAGCAGCTCCTACATAGCCAAAAACATTCAGTACTTC.

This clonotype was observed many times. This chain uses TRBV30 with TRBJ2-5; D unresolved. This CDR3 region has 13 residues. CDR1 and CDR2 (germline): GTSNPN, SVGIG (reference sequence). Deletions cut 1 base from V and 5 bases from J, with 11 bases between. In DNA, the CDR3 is TGTGCCTGGAGTGGAGCCGCCGCGGAGACCCAGTACTTC. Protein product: CAWSGAAAETQYF.

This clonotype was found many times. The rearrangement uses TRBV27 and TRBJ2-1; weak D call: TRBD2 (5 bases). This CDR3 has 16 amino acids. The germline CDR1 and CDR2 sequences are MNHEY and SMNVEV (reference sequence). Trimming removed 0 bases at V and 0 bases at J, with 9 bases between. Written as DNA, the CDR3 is TGTGCCAGCAGTTTATCGCTAGGGAGCTCCTACAATGAGCAGTTCTTC. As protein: CASSLSLGSSYNEQFF.

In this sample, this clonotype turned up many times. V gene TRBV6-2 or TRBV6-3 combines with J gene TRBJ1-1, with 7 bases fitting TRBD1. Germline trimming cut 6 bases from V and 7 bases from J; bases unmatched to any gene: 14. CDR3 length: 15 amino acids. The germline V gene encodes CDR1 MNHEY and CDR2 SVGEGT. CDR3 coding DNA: TGTGCCAGCAGGTGGACAGGCGAGAGAACCTTTGAAGCTTTCTTT. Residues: CASRWTGERTFEAFF.

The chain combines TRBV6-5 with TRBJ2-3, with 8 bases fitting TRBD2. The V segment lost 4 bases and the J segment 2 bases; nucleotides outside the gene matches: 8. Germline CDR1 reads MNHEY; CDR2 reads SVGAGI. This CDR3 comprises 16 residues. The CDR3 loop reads CASSFGTSGDTDTQYF. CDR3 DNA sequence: TGTGCCAGCAGTTTCGGTACTAGCGGAGACACAGATACGCAGTATTTT.

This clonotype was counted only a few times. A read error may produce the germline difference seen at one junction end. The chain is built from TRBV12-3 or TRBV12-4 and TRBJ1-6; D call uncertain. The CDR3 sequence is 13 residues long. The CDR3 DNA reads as TGTGCCAGCAGTTTTAACGTAAATTCATCCCTCCACTTT. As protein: CASSFNVNSSLHF.

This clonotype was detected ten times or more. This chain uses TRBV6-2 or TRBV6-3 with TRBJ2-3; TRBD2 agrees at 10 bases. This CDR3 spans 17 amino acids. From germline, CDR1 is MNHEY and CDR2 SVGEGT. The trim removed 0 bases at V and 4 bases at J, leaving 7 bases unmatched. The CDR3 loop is CASSYSGLAVVPDTQYF. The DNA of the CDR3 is TGTGCCAGCAGTTACTCCGGACTAGCGGTCGTACCAGATACGCAGTATTTT.

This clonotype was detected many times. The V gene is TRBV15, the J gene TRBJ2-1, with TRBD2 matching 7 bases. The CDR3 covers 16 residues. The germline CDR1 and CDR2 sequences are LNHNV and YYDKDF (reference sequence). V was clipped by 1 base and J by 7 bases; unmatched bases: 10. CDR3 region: CATSRAIGTTGNEQFF. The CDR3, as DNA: TGTGCCACCAGCAGAGCTATCGGGACTACCGGAAATGAGCAGTTCTTC.

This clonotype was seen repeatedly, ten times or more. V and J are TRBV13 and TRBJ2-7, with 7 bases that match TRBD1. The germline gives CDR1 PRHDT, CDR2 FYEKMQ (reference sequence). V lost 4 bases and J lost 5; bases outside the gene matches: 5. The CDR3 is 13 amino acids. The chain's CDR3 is CASSYGTVDEQYF. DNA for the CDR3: TGTGCCAGCAGCTACGGGACAGTTGACGAGCAGTACTTC.

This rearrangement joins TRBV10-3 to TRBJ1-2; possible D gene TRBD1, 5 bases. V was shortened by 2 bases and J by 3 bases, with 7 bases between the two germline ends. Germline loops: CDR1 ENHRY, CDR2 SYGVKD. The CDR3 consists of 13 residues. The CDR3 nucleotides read TGTGCCATCAGTGAGGGGGCACACTATGGCTACACCTTC. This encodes CAISEGAHYGYTF.

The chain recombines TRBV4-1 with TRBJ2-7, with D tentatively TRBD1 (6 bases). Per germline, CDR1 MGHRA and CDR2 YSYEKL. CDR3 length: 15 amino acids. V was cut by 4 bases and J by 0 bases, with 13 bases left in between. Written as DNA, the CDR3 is TGCGCCAGCAGCCGCGTAACAGGGAGCTCCTACGAGCAGTACTTC. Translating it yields CASSRVTGSSYEQYF.

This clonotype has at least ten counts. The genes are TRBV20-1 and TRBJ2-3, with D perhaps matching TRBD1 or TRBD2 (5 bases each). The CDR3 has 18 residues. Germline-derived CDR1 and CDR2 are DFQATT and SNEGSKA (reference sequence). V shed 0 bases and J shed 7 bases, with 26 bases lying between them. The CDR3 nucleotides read TGCAGTGCTAGAGATTCAGGGCTGGGGAGCCATGGGGCGAATACGCAGTATTTT. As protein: CSARDSGLGSHGANTQYF.